This T cell receptor (beta chain) derives from a study of blood T cell repertoires in COVID-19. This CDR3 spans 16 amino acids. Germline CDR1 and CDR2: SGHAT and FQNNGV. The V gene lost 4 bases and the J gene lost 4 bases, with 20 bases spanning the gap. In the authors' workflow: For nucleated cells, counts were estimated from reference gene primer amplification. Using immunoSEQ multiplex PCR, the repertoire was profiled, and TCRdb retains in-frame clones only, with some absent. The V and J calls and clone size are taken from that table; D and trimming were inferred from the DNA. The table includes about 170,000 clones, 80% to 90% detected once.

The sequence was obtained from a woman of 80 years or more with acute or convalescent COVID-19. The V call is TRBV11-2, the J call TRBJ2-7, with D possibly being TRBD1 (5 bases). Source material: peripheral blood. CDR3 sequence: CASSSPQADRIYEQYF. The DNA for the CDR3 is TGTGCCAGCAGCTCCCCTCAGGCAGACAGAATTTACGAGCAGTACTTC.